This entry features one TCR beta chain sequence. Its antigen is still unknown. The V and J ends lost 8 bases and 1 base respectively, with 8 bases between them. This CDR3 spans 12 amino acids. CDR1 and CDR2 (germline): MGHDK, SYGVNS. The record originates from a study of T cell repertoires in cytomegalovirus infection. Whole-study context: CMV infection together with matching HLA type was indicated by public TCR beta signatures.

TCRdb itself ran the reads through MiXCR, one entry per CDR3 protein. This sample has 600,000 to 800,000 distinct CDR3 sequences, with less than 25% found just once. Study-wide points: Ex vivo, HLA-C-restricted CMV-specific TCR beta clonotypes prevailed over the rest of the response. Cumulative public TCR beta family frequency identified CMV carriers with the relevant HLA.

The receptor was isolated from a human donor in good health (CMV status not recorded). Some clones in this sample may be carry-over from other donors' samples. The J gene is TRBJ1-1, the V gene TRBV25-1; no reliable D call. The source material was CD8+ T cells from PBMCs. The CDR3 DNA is TGTGCCAGCGAGCCAGGGAACACTGAAGCTTTCTTT. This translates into CASEPGNTEAFF.